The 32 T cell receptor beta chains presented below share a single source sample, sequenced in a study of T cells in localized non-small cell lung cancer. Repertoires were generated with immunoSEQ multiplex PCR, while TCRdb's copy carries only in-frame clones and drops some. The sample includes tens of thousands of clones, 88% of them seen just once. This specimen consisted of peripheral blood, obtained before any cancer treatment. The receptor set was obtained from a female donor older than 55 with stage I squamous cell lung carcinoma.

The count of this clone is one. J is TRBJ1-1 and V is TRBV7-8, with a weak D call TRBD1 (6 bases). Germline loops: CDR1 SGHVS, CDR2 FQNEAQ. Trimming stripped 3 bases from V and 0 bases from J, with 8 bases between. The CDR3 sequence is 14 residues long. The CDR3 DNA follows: TGTGCCAGCAGCTTTGGGACACTGAACACTGAAGCTTTCTTT. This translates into CASSFGTLNTEAFF.

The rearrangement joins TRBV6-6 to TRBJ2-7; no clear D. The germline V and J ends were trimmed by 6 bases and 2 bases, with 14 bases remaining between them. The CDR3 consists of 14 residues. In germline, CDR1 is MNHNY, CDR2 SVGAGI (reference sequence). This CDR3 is CASRQDDTAYEQYF. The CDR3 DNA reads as TGTGCCAGCAGACAAGATGACACCGCCTACGAGCAGTACTTC.

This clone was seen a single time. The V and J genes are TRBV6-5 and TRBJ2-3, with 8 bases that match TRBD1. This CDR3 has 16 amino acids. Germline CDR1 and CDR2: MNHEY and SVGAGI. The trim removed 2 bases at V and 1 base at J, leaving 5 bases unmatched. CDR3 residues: CASSYRTGYGTDTQYF. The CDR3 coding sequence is TGTGCCAGCAGTTACCGGACAGGGTACGGCACAGATACGCAGTATTTT.

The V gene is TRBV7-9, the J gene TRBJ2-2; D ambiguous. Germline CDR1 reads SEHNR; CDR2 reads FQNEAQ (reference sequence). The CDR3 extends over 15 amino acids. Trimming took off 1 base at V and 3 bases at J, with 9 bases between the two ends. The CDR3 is CASSLGGSHTGELFF. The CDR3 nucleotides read TGTGCCAGCAGCTTAGGGGGTTCCCACACCGGGGAGCTGTTTTTT.

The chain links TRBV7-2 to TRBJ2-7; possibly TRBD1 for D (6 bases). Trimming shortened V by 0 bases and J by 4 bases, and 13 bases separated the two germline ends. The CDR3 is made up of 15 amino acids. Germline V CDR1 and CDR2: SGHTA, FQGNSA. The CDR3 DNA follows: TGTGCCAGCAGCTTAGCGGGGGCCGGGACATACGAGCAGTACTTC. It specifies CASSLAGAGTYEQYF.

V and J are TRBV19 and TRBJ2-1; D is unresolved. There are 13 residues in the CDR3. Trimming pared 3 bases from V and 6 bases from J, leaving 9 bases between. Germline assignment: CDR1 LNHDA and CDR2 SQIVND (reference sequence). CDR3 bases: TGTGCCAGTAGTATTAGGTTGTTCAATGAGCAGTTCTTC. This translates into CASSIRLFNEQFF. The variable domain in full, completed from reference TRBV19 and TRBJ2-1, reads DGGITQSPKYLFRKEGQNVTLSCEQNLNHDAMYWYRQDPGQGLRLIYYSQIVNDFQKGDIAEGYSVSREKKESFPLTVTSAQKNPTAFYLCASSIRLFNEQFFGPGTRLTVL.

The CDR3 reads CASSRGANIGGYEQYF. The CDR3 coding sequence is TGTGCCAGCTCACGGGGGGCCAACATAGGAGGATACGAGCAGTACTTC. The chain couples TRBV18 to TRBJ2-7; tentatively, D is TRBD1 or TRBD2 (6 bases each). The CDR3 loop spans 16 amino acids. Per the germline V gene, CDR1 is KGHSH and CDR2 is LQKENI. Deletions cut 4 bases from V and 4 bases from J, with 20 bases between.

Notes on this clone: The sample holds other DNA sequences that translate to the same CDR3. CDR3 bases: TGTGCCAGCTCACCACCGGGACTAGCGGGAGGCTACGAGCAGTACTTC. Translated, it gives CASSPPGLAGGYEQYF. The chain couples TRBV18 to TRBJ2-7; the match to TRBD2 covers 15 bases. After removal of 0 bases from V and 3 bases from J, the junction contained 0 bases not matched to a gene. Germline CDR1 reads KGHSH; CDR2 reads LQKENI. This CDR3 is 16 amino acids long.

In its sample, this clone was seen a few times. CDR3 in DNA: TGTGCCAGCAGCCCGGCGTCGGGGGCTGTTCAAGAGACCCAGTACTTC. Its protein is CASSPASGAVQETQYF. The gene calls are TRBV9 and TRBJ2-5; D may correspond to TRBD1 or TRBD2 (6 bases each). Germline V lookup: CDR1 SGDLS, CDR2 YYNGEE. Trimming took off 4 bases at V and 2 bases at J, with 18 bases between the two ends. The CDR3 consists of 16 residues.

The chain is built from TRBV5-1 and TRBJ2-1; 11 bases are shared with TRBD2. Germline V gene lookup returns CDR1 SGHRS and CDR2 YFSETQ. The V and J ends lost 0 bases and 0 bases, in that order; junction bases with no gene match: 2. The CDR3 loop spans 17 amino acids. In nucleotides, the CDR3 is TGCGCCAGCAGCTTGGAGGGGACTAGCGGCTCCTACAATGAGCAGTTCTTC. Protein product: CASSLEGTSGSYNEQFF.

Here the CDR3 DNA reads TGTGCCAGCAGCAAAGCTGGACTAGCGGGAGGGTGGGAGCAGTACTTC. Protein product: CASSKAGLAGGWEQYF. The chain has TRBV21-1 and TRBJ2-7; the DNA was not compared with TRBD2, the D call given in the table. TRBV21-1 is classified as a pseudogene. The CDR3 length is 16 residues.

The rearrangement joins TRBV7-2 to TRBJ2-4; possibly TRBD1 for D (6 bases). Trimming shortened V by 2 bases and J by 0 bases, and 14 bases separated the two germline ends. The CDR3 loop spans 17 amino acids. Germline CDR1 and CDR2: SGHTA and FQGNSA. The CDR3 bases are TGTGCCAGCAGCTTACGAGACAGGCCCTTAGCCAAAAACATTCAGTACTTC. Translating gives CASSLRDRPLAKNIQYF.

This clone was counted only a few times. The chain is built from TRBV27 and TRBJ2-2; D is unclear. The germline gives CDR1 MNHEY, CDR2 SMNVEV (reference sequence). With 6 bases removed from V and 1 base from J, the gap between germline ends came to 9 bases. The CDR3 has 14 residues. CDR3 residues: CASRARLNTGELFF. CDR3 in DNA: TGTGCCAGCAGAGCTCGGTTGAACACCGGGGAGCTGTTTTTT.

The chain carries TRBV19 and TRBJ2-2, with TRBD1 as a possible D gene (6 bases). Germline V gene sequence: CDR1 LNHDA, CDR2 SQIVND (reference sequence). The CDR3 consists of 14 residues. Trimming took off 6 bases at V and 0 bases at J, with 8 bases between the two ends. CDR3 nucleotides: TGTGCCAGTAGGCGGACAGCGAACACCGGGGAGCTGTTTTTT. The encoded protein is CASRRTANTGELFF.

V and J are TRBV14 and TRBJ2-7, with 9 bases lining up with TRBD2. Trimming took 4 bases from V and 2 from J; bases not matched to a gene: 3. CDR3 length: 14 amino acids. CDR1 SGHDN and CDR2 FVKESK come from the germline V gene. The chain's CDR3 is CASSRASGTYEQYF. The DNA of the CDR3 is TGTGCCAGCAGCCGGGCTAGCGGGACCTACGAGCAGTACTTC.

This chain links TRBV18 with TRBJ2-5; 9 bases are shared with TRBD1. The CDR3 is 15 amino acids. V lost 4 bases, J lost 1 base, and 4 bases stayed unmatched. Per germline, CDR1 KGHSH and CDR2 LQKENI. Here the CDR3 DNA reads TGTGCCAGCTCACTTGGACAGGGGACCCAAGAGACCCAGTACTTC. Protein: CASSLGQGTQETQYF. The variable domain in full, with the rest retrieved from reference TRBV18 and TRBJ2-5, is NAGVMQNPRHLVRRRGQEARLRCSPMKGHSHVYWYRQLPEEGLKFMVYLQKENIIDESGMPKERFSAEFPKEGPSILRIQQVVRGDSAAYFCASSLGQGTQETQYFGPGTRLLVL.

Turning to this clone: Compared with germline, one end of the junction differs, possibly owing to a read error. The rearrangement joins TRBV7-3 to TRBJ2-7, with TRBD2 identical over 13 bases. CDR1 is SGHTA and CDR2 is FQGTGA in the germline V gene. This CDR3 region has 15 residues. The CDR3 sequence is CASSITSGREYEQYF. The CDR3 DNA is TGTGCCAGCAGCATAACTAGCGGGAGGGAATACGAGCAGTACTTC.

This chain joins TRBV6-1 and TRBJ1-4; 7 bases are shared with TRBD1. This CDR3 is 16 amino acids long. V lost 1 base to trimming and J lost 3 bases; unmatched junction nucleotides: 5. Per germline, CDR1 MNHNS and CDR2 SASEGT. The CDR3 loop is CASSEGGGTANEKLFF. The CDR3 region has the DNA TGTGCCAGCAGTGAAGGGGGGGGGACAGCTAATGAAAAACTGTTTTTT.

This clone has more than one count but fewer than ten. The CDR3 nucleotides read TGTGCCAGCAGCCTAGGGCCTTTTTACGGCTACACCTTC. It codes for CASSLGPFYGYTF. The rearrangement uses TRBV6-5 and TRBJ1-2, with D hard to call. Trimming cost V 6 bases and J 8 bases, with 16 bases left between them. This CDR3 is built from 13 residues. Germline assignment: CDR1 MNHEY and CDR2 SVGAGI.

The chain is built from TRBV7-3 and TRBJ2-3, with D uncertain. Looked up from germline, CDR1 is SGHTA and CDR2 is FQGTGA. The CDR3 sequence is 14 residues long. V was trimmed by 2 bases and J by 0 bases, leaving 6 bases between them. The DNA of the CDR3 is TGTGCCAGCAGCTTAGCGGCTAGCACAGATACGCAGTATTTT. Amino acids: CASSLAASTDTQYF.

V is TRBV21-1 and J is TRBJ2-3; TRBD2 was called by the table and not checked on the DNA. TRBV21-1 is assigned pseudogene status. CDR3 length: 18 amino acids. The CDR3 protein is CASSKDEAASGATDTQYF. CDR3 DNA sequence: TGTGCCAGCAGCAAAGATGAGGCGGCTAGCGGGGCCACAGATACGCAGTATTTT.

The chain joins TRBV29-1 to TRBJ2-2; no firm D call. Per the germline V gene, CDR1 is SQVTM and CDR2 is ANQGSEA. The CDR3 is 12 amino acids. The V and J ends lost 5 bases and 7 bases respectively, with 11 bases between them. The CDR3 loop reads CSVSGVGGELFF. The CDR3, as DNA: TGCAGCGTTAGTGGGGTCGGCGGGGAGCTGTTTTTT.

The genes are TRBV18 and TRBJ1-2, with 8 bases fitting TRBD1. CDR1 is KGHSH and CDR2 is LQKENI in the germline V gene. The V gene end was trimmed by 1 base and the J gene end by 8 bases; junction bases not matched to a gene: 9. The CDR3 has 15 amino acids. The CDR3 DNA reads TGTGCCAGCTCACCACAGAGGGACAGGATGAGGGGCTACACCTTC. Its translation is CASSPQRDRMRGYTF.

CDR3 in amino acids: CSGGTEEQFF. In DNA form, the CDR3 reads TGCAGCGGGGGGACCGAGGAGCAGTTCTTC. This chain connects TRBV29-1 to TRBJ2-1; D tentatively fits TRBD1 or TRBD2 (5 bases each). The germline V gene encodes CDR1 SQVTM and CDR2 ANQGSEA. Trimming stripped 7 bases from V and 10 bases from J, with 11 bases between. This CDR3 is built from 10 residues.

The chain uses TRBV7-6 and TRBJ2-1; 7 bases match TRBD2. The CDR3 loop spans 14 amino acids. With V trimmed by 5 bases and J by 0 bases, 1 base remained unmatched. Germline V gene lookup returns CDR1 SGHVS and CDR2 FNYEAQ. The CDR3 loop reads CASSGRDSYNEQFF. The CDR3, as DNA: TGTGCCAGCAGCGGGAGGGACTCCTACAATGAGCAGTTCTTC.

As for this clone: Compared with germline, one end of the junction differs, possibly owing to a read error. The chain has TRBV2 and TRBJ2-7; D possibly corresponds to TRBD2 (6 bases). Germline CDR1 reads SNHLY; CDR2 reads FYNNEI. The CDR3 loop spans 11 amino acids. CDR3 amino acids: CASSEEGRQCF. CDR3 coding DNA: TGTGCCAGCAGTGAAGAGGGGAGGCAGTGCTTC. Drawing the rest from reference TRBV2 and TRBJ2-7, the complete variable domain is EPEVTQTPSHQVTQMGQEVILRCVPISNHLYFYWYRQILGQKVEFLVSFYNNEISEKSEIFDDQFSVERPDGSNFTLKIRSTKLEDSAMYFCASSEEGRQCFGPGTRLTVT.

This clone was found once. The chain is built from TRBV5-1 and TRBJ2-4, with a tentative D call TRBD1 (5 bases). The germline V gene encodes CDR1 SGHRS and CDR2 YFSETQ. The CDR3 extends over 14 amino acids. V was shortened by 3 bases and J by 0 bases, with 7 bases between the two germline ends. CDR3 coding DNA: TGCGCCAGCAGCTCACAGGTAGCCAAAAACATTCAGTACTTC. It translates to CASSSQVAKNIQYF. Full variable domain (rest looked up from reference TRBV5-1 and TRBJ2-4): KAGVTQTPRYLIKTRGQQVTLSCSPISGHRSVSWYQQTPGQGLQFLFEYFSETQRNKGNFPGRFSGRQFSNSRSEMNVSTLELGDSALYLCASSSQVAKNIQYFGAGTRLSVL.

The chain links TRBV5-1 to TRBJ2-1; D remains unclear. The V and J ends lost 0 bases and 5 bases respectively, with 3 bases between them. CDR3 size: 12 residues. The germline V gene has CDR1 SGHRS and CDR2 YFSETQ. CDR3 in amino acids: CASSLENNEQFF. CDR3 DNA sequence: TGCGCCAGCAGCTTGGAAAACAATGAGCAGTTCTTC.

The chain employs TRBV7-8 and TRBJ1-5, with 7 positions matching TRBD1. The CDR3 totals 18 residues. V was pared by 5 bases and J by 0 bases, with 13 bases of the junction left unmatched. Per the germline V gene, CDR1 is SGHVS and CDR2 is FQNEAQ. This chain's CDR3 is CASSQNRDSTTSNQPQHF. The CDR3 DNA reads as TGTGCCAGCAGCCAAAACCGGGACAGCACTACTAGCAATCAGCCCCAGCATTTT.

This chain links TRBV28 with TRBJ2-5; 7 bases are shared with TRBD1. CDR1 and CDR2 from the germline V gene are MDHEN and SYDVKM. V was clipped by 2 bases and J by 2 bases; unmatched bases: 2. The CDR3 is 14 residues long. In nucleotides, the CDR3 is TGTGCCAGCAGTTTACCCAGGGGGCAAGAGACCCAGTACTTC. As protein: CASSLPRGQETQYF.

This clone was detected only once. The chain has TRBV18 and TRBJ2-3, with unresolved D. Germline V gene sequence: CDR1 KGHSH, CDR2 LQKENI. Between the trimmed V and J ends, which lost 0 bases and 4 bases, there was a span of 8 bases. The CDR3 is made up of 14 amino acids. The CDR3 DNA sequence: TGTGCCAGCTCACCACCCTCAGTAGCAGATACGCAGTATTTT. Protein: CASSPPSVADTQYF.

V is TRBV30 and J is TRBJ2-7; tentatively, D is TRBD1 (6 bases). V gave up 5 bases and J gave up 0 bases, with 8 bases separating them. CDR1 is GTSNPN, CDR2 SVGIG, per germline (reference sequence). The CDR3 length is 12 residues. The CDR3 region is CAWGQRSYEQYF. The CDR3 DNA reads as TGTGCCTGGGGACAGCGCTCCTACGAGCAGTACTTC. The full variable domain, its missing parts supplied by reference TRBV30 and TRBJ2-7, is SQTIHQWPATLVQPVGSPLSLECTVEGTSNPNLYWYRQAAGRGLQLLFYSVGIGQISSEVPQNLSASRPQDRQFILSSKKLLLSDSGFYLCAWGQRSYEQYFGPGTRLTVT.